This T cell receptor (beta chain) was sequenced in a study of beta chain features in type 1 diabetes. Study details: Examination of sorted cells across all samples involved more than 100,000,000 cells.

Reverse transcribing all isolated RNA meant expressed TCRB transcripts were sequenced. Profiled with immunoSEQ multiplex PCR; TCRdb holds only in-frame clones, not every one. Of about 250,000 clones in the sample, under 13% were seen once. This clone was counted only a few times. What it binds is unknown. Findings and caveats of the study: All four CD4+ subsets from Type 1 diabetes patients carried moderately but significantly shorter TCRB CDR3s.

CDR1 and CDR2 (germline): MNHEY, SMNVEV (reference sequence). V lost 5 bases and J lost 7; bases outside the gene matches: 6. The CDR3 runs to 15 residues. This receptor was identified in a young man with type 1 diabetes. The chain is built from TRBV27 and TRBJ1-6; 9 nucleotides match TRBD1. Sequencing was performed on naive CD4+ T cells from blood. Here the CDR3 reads CASSQVGQGNSPLHF. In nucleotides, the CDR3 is TGTGCCAGCAGTCAAGTGGGACAGGGAAATTCACCCCTCCACTTT.